The sequence of this T cell receptor beta chain was determined in a study of blood T cell repertoires in COVID-19 (dated by TCRdb to 2020 to 2021). Concerning the study at large: Samples covering the acute and convalescent phases of COVID-19 were provided by collaborators in the United States, Italy and Spain. The material from the prospective study consisted of cDNA or gDNA derived from T cells, B-cell-depleted T cells, or PBMCs. Deeply sampled blood TCRbeta repertoires from subjects exposed to, actively infected with, or recovered from COVID-19 were included in the dataset. The repertoires were made available in a free public database intended to serve as a resource for research on the immune response to SARS-CoV-2. Samples came from the ongoing ImmuneRACE study (first 160 participants) plus 1,254 subjects from 6 global collaborators. Nearly every sample came with metadata listing a de-identified subject ID, COVID-19 status, age in years and sex. Where HLA class I and class II types were available, the types were taken from metadata supplied by the sample provider, not from assay-based typing.

The CDR3 spans 16 residues, from the cysteine through the phenylalanine. The only DNA kept is the CDR3, 48 bases in frame from the first base. Trimming removed 1 base from V and 3 bases from J; the gene matches leave 7 bases unexplained. According to the germline V gene (reference sequence), CDR1 reads SEHNR and CDR2 reads FQNEAQ. TCRbeta CDR3 regions were amplified from genomic DNA using the immunoSEQ Assay, a bias-controlled multiplex PCR. The authors' analysis ran thus. The number of nucleated cells in each sample was estimated by amplification of reference gene primers within the assay. Sequence reads were collapsed and filtered to measure the absolute abundance of every unique TCRbeta CDR3 rearrangement. For each sample, productive Simpson clonality was calculated as the square root of Simpson's diversity index across productive rearrangements. The clones in this table, taken by TCRdb from immuneACCESS, are in-frame only. Not every clone is retained; where verified, under half of the shortfall comes from an unresolved V gene, and the cause of the rest is unknown. D and trimming were read from the DNA, whereas the V and J calls and clone size are those reported in that table. This sample holds 200,000 to 300,000 clones; around nine tenths were observed only once. The leading ten clones occupy 3.5% to 5% of the sample.

The full study reports these points: The quantity of clinical and demographic metadata differed by source and by participant and was supplied without curation.

In the prospective study, participants were about 18 to 95 years old, resided in fewer than 25 geographic areas of the United States, and were enrolled through a virtual design. To assign participants to cohorts, the prospective study relied on clinical history that participants themselves reported in a screening survey and a study questionnaire. Recovered participants in ImmuneRACE Cohort 3 were defined by two consecutive negative NP/OP PCR tests, clearance by a healthcare professional, or resolution of symptoms. In the prospective study, whole blood, serum and a nasopharyngeal or oropharyngeal swab were collected from each participant by mobile phlebotomists. Participants in the prospective study had the option to provide additional blood draws and questionnaires over a roughly 2-month period. Before DNA extraction, prospective study blood samples were shipped either frozen or at room temperature.

Remarks on this clone: Its antigen remains unidentified. No much larger clone is present one base from it, and per-base qualities are unavailable.

The receptor was isolated from a woman in her 30s who had recovered from COVID-19. Sequenced sample: PBMCs or T cells enriched from blood (not recorded which). This receptor chain uses TRBV7-9 and TRBJ1-2; TRBD1 aligns with 8 central bases. The CDR3 protein: CASSLDRTGRHYGYTF. In nucleotide form, the sequence is TGTGCCAGCAGCTTAGATCGGACAGGGAGGCACTATGGCTACACCTTC.